These 14 T cell receptor beta chains were sequenced from one sample in a study of cytomegalovirus exposure and HLA in healthy donors. The PCR had 60 Vbeta and 13 Jbeta primers. TCRdb's copy holds only in-frame clones and misses some; the assay was immunoSEQ multiplex PCR. The table lists 110,000 to 150,000 clones, about three quarters of them singletons. What was sequenced was PBMCs. These receptors were taken from a woman in her twenties or thirties in good health and CMV-seronegative.

The chain carries TRBV30 and TRBJ1-5, with no clear D. Germline loops: CDR1 GTSNPN, CDR2 SVGIG (reference sequence). The CDR3 runs to 14 residues. With 0 bases removed from V and 6 bases from J, the gap between germline ends came to 12 bases. Here the CDR3 reads CAWSVPGIGQPQHF. CDR3 nucleotides: TGTGCCTGGAGTGTACCCGGGATAGGTCAGCCCCAGCATTTT.

V is TRBV28 and J is TRBJ2-7, with TRBD2 matching over 8 bases. Germline V gene data show CDR1 as MDHEN and CDR2 as SYDVKM. This CDR3 contains 14 residues. The V gene end was trimmed by 6 bases and the J gene end by 6 bases; junction bases not matched to a gene: 10. This chain's CDR3 is CASSSGGRAGEQYF. DNA of the CDR3: TGTGCCAGCAGCAGCGGGGGCCGTGCGGGCGAGCAGTACTTC.

This clone turned up a few times. The CDR3 spells CASSLRLGTIYF. DNA for the CDR3: TGTGCCAGCAGCTTACGGCTAGGAACCATATATTTT. V is TRBV11-2 and J is TRBJ1-3; D gene uncertain. Germline loops: CDR1 SGHAT, CDR2 FQNNGV. CDR3 size: 12 residues. Deletions cut 2 bases from V and 10 bases from J, with 9 bases between.

The chain carries TRBV29-1 and TRBJ2-5; 8 positions agree with TRBD2. V trimming: 4 bases; J trimming: 0 bases; junction bases outside the gene matches: 7. The CDR3 length is 15 residues. Germline loops: CDR1 SQVTM, CDR2 ANQGSEA. The CDR3 bases are TGCAGCGTTGGATTGTCGGGGGGGAACCAAGAGACCCAGTACTTC. Encoded protein: CSVGLSGGNQETQYF. Together with reference TRBV29-1 and TRBJ2-5, the CDR3 gives the full variable domain: SAVISQKPSRDICQRGTSLTIQCQVDSQVTMMFWYRQQPGQSLTLIATANQGSEATYESGFVIDKFPISRPNLTFSTLTVSNMSPEDSSIYLCSVGLSGGNQETQYFGPGTRLLVL.

The rearrangement links TRBV5-5 to TRBJ1-2, with D tentatively TRBD1 (6 bases). The CDR3 is 17 residues long. Trimming took 4 bases from V and 4 from J, leaving 23 bases between them. Germline CDR1 and CDR2: SGHKS and YYEKEE (reference sequence). CDR3 region: CASSRDPPQGLFYGYTF. DNA of the CDR3: TGTGCCAGCAGCCGGGACCCGCCACAGGGATTATTCTATGGCTACACCTTC. Based on the CDR3 plus reference TRBV5-5 and TRBJ1-2, the full variable domain is DAGVTQSPTHLIKTRGQQVTLRCSPISGHKSVSWYQQVLGQGPQFIFQYYEKEERGRGNFPDRFSARQFPNYSSELNVNALLLGDSALYLCASSRDPPQGLFYGYTFGSGTRLTVV.

Only a few counts were recorded for this clone. V and J are TRBV7-9 and TRBJ2-7; D might be TRBD1 (5 bases). The CDR3 is made up of 15 amino acids. V lost 2 bases to trimming and J lost 4 bases, with 15 bases between them. Germline CDR1 reads SEHNR; CDR2 reads FQNEAQ (reference sequence). The CDR3 DNA sequence: TGTGCCAGCAGCTTATGGCAGGGTTTAAAGTACGAGCAGTACTTC. As protein: CASSLWQGLKYEQYF.

CDR3 bases: TGTGCCAGCAGCTTAACGCGGGACACCGGGGAGCTGTTTTTT. Protein: CASSLTRDTGELFF. The chain recombines TRBV7-3 with TRBJ2-2; a possible D gene is TRBD2 (5 bases). The CDR3 consists of 14 residues. Germline V gives CDR1 SGHTA, CDR2 FQGTGA. Trimming took 0 bases from V and 3 from J, leaving 5 bases between them. The entire variable domain, with the rest obtained from reference TRBV7-3 and TRBJ2-2, is as follows: GAGVSQTPSNKVTEKGKYVELRCDPISGHTALYWYRQSLGQGPEFLIYFQGTGAADDSGLPNDRFFAVRPEGSVSTLKIQRTERGDSAVYLCASSLTRDTGELFFGEGSRLTVL.

Notes on this clone: Here the CDR3 omits its conserved ending phenylalanine or tryptophan, so a read error is the likely source. The DNA is left out, because the CDR3 cannot be placed on it with certainty; the CDR3 is given as TCRdb lists it. V is TRBV6-4 and J is TRBJ2-2; the DNA was not compared with TRBD2, the D call given in the table. CDR1 MRHNA and CDR2 SNTAGT come from the germline V gene. The CDR3 region is 17 residues in length, termini included. The CDR3 loop is CAGPGIWREETPGSCFR.

V gene TRBV5-1 combines with J gene TRBJ2-1; D unclear. V shed 0 bases and J shed 7 bases, with 8 bases lying between them. The CDR3 length is 13 residues. Germline V gene sequence: CDR1 SGHRS, CDR2 YFSETQ. CDR3 nucleotides: TGCGCCAGCAGCTTGGGGCTCACGAATGAGCAGTTCTTC. Translation: CASSLGLTNEQFF.

The chain recombines TRBV4-1 with TRBJ2-3, with 9 bases identical to TRBD2. Germline V gene sequence: CDR1 MGHRA, CDR2 YSYEKL. The CDR3 consists of 17 residues. Germline trimming cut 2 bases from V and 8 bases from J; bases unmatched to any gene: 14. CDR3 loop: CASSQTVRGGSERTQYF. CDR3 sequence (DNA): TGCGCCAGCAGCCAAACGGTGCGGGGGGGCAGCGAGCGTACGCAGTATTTT.

V usage is TRBV7-3 and J usage is TRBJ2-1; D perhaps matches TRBD1 (5 bases). The V gene's germline CDR1 is SGHTA and CDR2 FQGTGA. V was cut by 2 bases and J by 9 bases, with 17 bases left in between. The CDR3 is 15 amino acids. As DNA, the CDR3 is TGTGCCAGCAGCTTAGGGATAGGGGTGATGGGTGAGCAGTTCTTC. Translated, it gives CASSLGIGVMGEQFF.

V is TRBV28 and J is TRBJ2-7; the D gene is possibly TRBD1 (5 bases). V lost 3 bases and J lost 3, with 15 bases in between. The CDR3 runs 15 residues. The germline CDR1 and CDR2 sequences are MDHEN and SYDVKM. CDR3 protein: CASSFLNQGVYEQYV. CDR3 in DNA: TGTGCCAGCAGTTTCTTAAATCAGGGTGTCTACGAGCAGTACGTC.

The genes are TRBV5-1 and TRBJ2-1; 7 bases agree with TRBD2. The V gene's germline CDR1 is SGHRS and CDR2 YFSETQ. J lost 0 bases, V lost 7 bases, and 4 bases had no gene match. The CDR3 totals 14 residues. The CDR3 DNA sequence: TGCGCCAGCGGTGGACTAGGCTCCTACAATGAGCAGTTCTTC. This encodes CASGGLGSYNEQFF.

The count of this clone is one. The chain recombines TRBV28 with TRBJ2-2, with 12 nucleotides matching TRBD2. The V gene end was trimmed by 2 bases and the J gene end by 4 bases; junction bases not matched to a gene: 8. There are 18 residues in the CDR3. The germline gives CDR1 MDHEN, CDR2 SYDVKM. The CDR3 sequence: CASSLVPSGRAGTGELFF. The CDR3 DNA sequence: TGTGCCAGCAGTTTAGTACCTAGCGGGAGGGCCGGCACCGGGGAGCTGTTTTTT.